Sequencing of this T cell receptor beta chain was carried out in a study of T-cell memory formation after mild COVID-19 (dated by TCRdb to the early 2020s). Notes on the research overall: TCR sequence clusters from the two donors were largely donor specific. The cohort was made up of two young adult volunteers, one female and one male, who were previously healthy. In a couple of donors, T-cell clones that expanded and contracted after mild COVID-19 were tracked by sequencing TCRalpha and TCRbeta repertoires over time.

Overall results and qualifications from the work: Contracting CD4+ clones were found mainly in CM and EM memory subsets, while CD8+ clones were enriched in EMRA. From day 15 to 85, contracting clones showed balanced CD4/CD8 phenotypes, whereas a second wave of clones that expanded from day 15 to 37 leaned towards CD4+. The study covered only a couple of mild cases, and larger cohorts including severe cases with pre-infection samples were considered necessary. Some responding clones were detected in pre-infection memory, which suggested that pre-existing cross-reactive memory T cells had joined the SARS-CoV-2 response. Whether the second-wave clones peaking on day 37 were SARS-CoV-2 specific was not confirmed.

CDR1 and CDR2, looked up from the germline V gene, are MGHRA and YSYEKL. Measured from the cysteine to the phenylalanine, the CDR3 is 16 residues long. The read is trimmed to its CDR3 DNA, 48 bases read in frame from base 1. A remark on this clonotype: Its antigen has not been determined. Relative to the germline gene, one junction end is altered; a read error may explain this.

Ficoll-Paque density gradient centrifugation was used to isolate PBMCs. The reads were generated on an Illumina NovaSeq 6000. cDNA libraries for TCRalpha and TCRbeta were prepared by 5'RACE using constant-segment primers, with sample barcodes and unique molecular identifiers added. Trizol reagent was used to extract RNA from every sample. Library amplification was performed in two PCR steps, and a second sample barcode and Illumina TruSeq adapters were introduced in the second step. Sequencing of the libraries was done on an Illumina NovaSeq, producing 2 x 150 bp paired-end reads. The original methods were these. Reads were demultiplexed and collapsed into UMI-guided consensus sequences with migec v1.2.7. Using mixcr v2.1.11, UMI consensuses were aligned to TRA and TRB V and J templates and then assembled into clonotypes. A clonotype was counted as expanded or contracted only when both edgeR and NoisET called the clonotype significant, with the noise models trained on biological replicates. edgeR calls used a false discovery rate-adjusted p below 0.01 and a log2 fold-change threshold of 1. As an exploratory analysis of dynamics, max-normalized trajectories of the 1000 most abundant clonotypes were examined with PCA combined with hierarchical clustering. Separately sequenced CD4+ and CD8+ repertoires were used to assign a CD4 or CD8 phenotype to each responding clone. TCRdb ran its own pipeline on the public reads, namely fastp trimming at Q25 and MiXCR clone calling, and kept in-frame beta chains. Here each entry gathers all rows of one CDR3 protein and keeps the most common genes and DNA. The V and J calls follow TCRdb's processing rather than the paper's. The sample yields 250,000 to 400,000 distinct CDR3 sequences; more than 13% were counted once. The ten largest clonotypes hold roughly 23% of the sample.

Sequencing was carried out using PBMCs or a T cell subset sorted from them (not recorded which). The origin of this receptor is a man between 18 and 29 years old who had mild COVID-19 (a few samples of this study predate the infection). The sample titles of this study are shuffled in the database, so cell type and time point are left out; the donor was told from shared clones. This receptor chain uses TRBV4-1 and TRBJ2-1, with no confident D gene call. Here is the DNA: TGCGCCAGCAGCCAAGTCGACCTAGTTTCCTACAATGAGCAGTTATTC. Translated, it gives CASSQVDLVSYNEQLF.